This T cell receptor (beta chain) was identified in a study of blood T cells in healthy people across ages. Study-wide findings and caveats: Without sorted subsets, naive and antigen-experienced compartments could not be conclusively compared. Estimated diversity, derived from one million T cells, was regarded as an underestimate.

Germline-derived CDR1 and CDR2 are SGHTA and FQGNSA. This CDR3 spans 17 amino acids. The V end lost 1 base, the J end lost 0 bases, and 13 bases lay between the germline ends. Next came a second PCR, run for about 6 to 12 cycles, which used a sample-barcoded 5' primer along with a J-beta primer mix. MiXCR, applied by TCRdb to the 5' RACE reads, yields one record per CDR3 protein. The repertoire holds over 1,300,000 distinct CDR3 sequences, with approximately 60% as singletons. This clonotype was observed a handful of times. Its antigen remains unidentified. The receptor comes from a man aged 18 to 35 in good health. The genes are TRBV7-2 and TRBJ1-5, with a tentative D call TRBD1 (6 bases). Source material: blood. In DNA form, the CDR3 reads TGTGCCAGCAGCTTAGTAGGGGGAAGGGGTAGCAATCAGCCCCAGCATTTT. It yields the protein CASSLVGGRGSNQPQHF.